These 20 T cell receptor beta chains share one sample of origin, sequenced in a study of blood T cell repertoires in COVID-19. The method was immunoSEQ multiplex PCR; TCRdb's version includes in-frame clones alone and lacks a portion of them. The table records more than 200,000 clones, 88% of them present only once. Sequencing input: peripheral blood. Every receptor here comes from a man between 65 and 85 years old with acute or convalescent COVID-19.

This clone was found once. V usage is TRBV11-3 and J usage is TRBJ2-2; D not resolved. Trimming left V 1 base short and J 0 bases short, with 6 bases between. This CDR3 spans 15 amino acids. Per germline, CDR1 SGHNT and CDR2 YENEEA. The CDR3 bases are TGTGCCAGCAGCTTAGCCAGCGCGAACACCGGGGAGCTGTTTTTT. Translating gives CASSLASANTGELFF.

The chain has TRBV30 and TRBJ2-7; D call uncertain. The CDR3 spans 12 residues. Trimming pared 2 bases from V and 0 bases from J, leaving 5 bases between. The germline gives CDR1 GTSNPN, CDR2 SVGIG (reference sequence). This CDR3 is CAWSPNSYEQYF. DNA for the CDR3: TGTGCCTGGAGTCCTAACTCCTACGAGCAGTACTTC.

The V call is TRBV18, the J call TRBJ1-2; a weak D match, TRBD1 (6 bases). Trimming pared 0 bases from V and 2 bases from J, leaving 7 bases between. Germline CDR1 is KGHSH and CDR2 is LQKENI. There are 14 residues in the CDR3. CDR3 nucleotides: TGTGCCAGCTCACCACCCACAGGGAACTATGGCTACACCTTC. Amino acids: CASSPPTGNYGYTF.

The chain has TRBV5-5 and TRBJ1-4; D gene uncertain. From germline, CDR1 is SGHKS and CDR2 YYEKEE (reference sequence). V lost 0 bases and J lost 3, with 6 bases in between. The CDR3 runs to 14 residues. The CDR3 sequence: CASSLGTANEKLFF. In nucleotides, the CDR3 is TGTGCCAGCAGCTTGGGAACGGCTAATGAAAAACTGTTTTTT. Drawing the rest from reference TRBV5-5 and TRBJ1-4, the complete variable domain is DAGVTQSPTHLIKTRGQQVTLRCSPISGHKSVSWYQQVLGQGPQFIFQYYEKEERGRGNFPDRFSARQFPNYSSELNVNALLLGDSALYLCASSLGTANEKLFFGSGTQLSVL.

The chain combines TRBV5-1 with TRBJ2-1; 11 positions agree with TRBD1. The CDR3 is 14 amino acids. The J segment lost 9 bases and the V segment lost 2 bases, leaving 4 bases of the junction unmatched. Per the germline V gene, CDR1 is SGHRS and CDR2 is YFSETQ. The DNA of the CDR3 is TGCGCCAGCAGCTTAGGGACAGGGGGAAGTGAGCAGTTCTTC. Protein sequence: CASSLGTGGSEQFF.

The chain couples TRBV4-3 to TRBJ2-2; the match to TRBD2 covers 7 bases. V shed 0 bases, J shed 3 bases, and the junction held 4 bases outside the gene matches. The CDR3 contains 16 residues. CDR1 and CDR2 (germline): LGHNA, YSLEER. As DNA, the CDR3 is TGCGCCAGCAGCCAAGACCCTAGCGGCTACACCGGGGAGCTGTTTTTT. Translation gives CASSQDPSGYTGELFF.

The V gene is TRBV18, the J gene TRBJ1-2; D might be TRBD1 (6 bases). The CDR3 covers 15 residues. V lost 6 bases to trimming and J lost 2 bases, with 16 bases between them. Germline CDR1 reads KGHSH; CDR2 reads LQKENI. CDR3 DNA sequence: TGTGCCAGCTCGTCAAACCGCCAGGGGAACTATGGCTACACCTTC. Its translation: CASSSNRQGNYGYTF.

This clone showed up just a few times. This rearrangement joins TRBV3-1 (or the pseudogene TRBV3-2) to TRBJ2-5, with TRBD2 identical over 9 bases. The germline gives CDR1 LGHDT, CDR2 YNNKEL (reference sequence). This CDR3 comprises 17 residues. The V and J ends lost 3 bases and 2 bases, in that order; junction bases with no gene match: 10. CDR3 DNA sequence: TGTGCCAGCAGCCACCTGCGGTTAGCGGGAGTACAAGAGACCCAGTACTTC. It translates to CASSHLRLAGVQETQYF.

The chain carries TRBV10-3 and TRBJ1-2; the match to TRBD1 covers 8 bases. The germline CDR1 and CDR2 sequences are ENHRY and SYGVKD. V was pared by 7 bases and J by 0 bases, with 4 bases of the junction left unmatched. CDR3 length equals 14 residues. The CDR3 DNA is TGTGCCATCACCGACAGGGGCGCTAACTATGGCTACACCTTC. Translation: CAITDRGANYGYTF.

The V gene is TRBV5-1, the J gene TRBJ2-2; the match to TRBD2 covers 14 bases. Germline-derived CDR1 and CDR2 are SGHRS and YFSETQ. This CDR3 region has 19 residues. V trimming: 5 bases; J trimming: 5 bases; junction bases outside the gene matches: 14. The CDR3 DNA sequence: TGCGCCAGCAGATCCGCCCCCGGGACTAGCGGGAGCAGGACCGGGGAGCTGTTTTTT. It is translated as CASRSAPGTSGSRTGELFF.

This clone was observed a few times. The chain recombines TRBV9 with TRBJ1-1; the D gene is possibly TRBD1 (5 bases). Between the trimmed V and J ends, which lost 4 bases and 4 bases, there was a span of 14 bases. Germline loops: CDR1 SGDLS, CDR2 YYNGEE. CDR3 length equals 14 residues. The chain's CDR3 is CASSPRTSPTEAFF. The DNA for the CDR3 is TGTGCCAGCAGCCCGAGGACAAGTCCCACTGAAGCTTTCTTT.

The chain joins TRBV6-5 to TRBJ2-7; 7 bases agree with TRBD2. CDR1 is MNHEY, CDR2 SVGAGI, per germline. J was trimmed by 5 bases and V by 4 bases; bases with no gene match: 8. The CDR3 has 14 residues. The CDR3 sequence is CASSLRDGLDEQYF. Here the CDR3 DNA reads TGTGCCAGCAGTTTAAGGGACGGACTAGACGAGCAGTACTTC.

This clone has more than one count but fewer than ten. The gene calls are TRBV5-4 and TRBJ2-1; tentatively, D is TRBD1 (6 bases). V was shortened by 3 bases and J by 3 bases, with 16 bases between the two germline ends. CDR3 size: 16 residues. The germline V gene encodes CDR1 SGHNT and CDR2 YYREEE (reference sequence). The CDR3 here is CASSSRQEVGYNEQFF. The CDR3, as DNA: TGTGCCAGCAGCTCCCGACAGGAAGTTGGCTACAATGAGCAGTTCTTC.

This chain joins TRBV11-2 and TRBJ2-2; TRBD1 matches at 11 bases. Trimming cost V 6 bases and J 6 bases; bases outside gene matches: 6. The germline V gene has CDR1 SGHAT and CDR2 FQNNGV. The CDR3 has 15 residues. DNA for the CDR3: TGTGCCAGCAGTCCGGGACAGGGGGTCGCCGGGGAGCTGTTTTTT. It codes for CASSPGQGVAGELFF.

The J gene is TRBJ2-1, the V gene TRBV29-1; D is possibly TRBD2 (6 bases). V gave up 3 bases and J gave up 12 bases, with 12 bases separating them. There are 11 residues in the CDR3. Germline CDR1 and CDR2: SQVTM and ANQGSEA. CDR3 DNA sequence: TGCAGCGTTGACCCGCGGGACTCGCAGTTCTTC. This translates into CSVDPRDSQFF.

V usage is TRBV5-5 and J usage is TRBJ1-5; D perhaps matches TRBD1 (6 bases). The CDR3 is made up of 14 amino acids. V shed 7 bases and J shed 1 base, with 12 bases lying between them. CDR1 is SGHKS and CDR2 is YYEKEE in the germline V gene (reference sequence). DNA for the CDR3: TGTGCCAGCCGTGAGGGGACAAGCAATCAGCCCCAGCATTTT. Translated: CASREGTSNQPQHF.

This chain links TRBV2 with TRBJ2-1; 7 bases match TRBD2. From germline, CDR1 is SNHLY and CDR2 FYNNEI. This CDR3 is built from 15 residues. The junction had 6 bases not matched to a gene; V was cut back by 6 bases and J by 1 base. CDR3 amino acids: CASRQRGPSYNEQFF. In DNA form, the CDR3 reads TGTGCCAGCAGGCAGCGGGGCCCTTCCTACAATGAGCAGTTCTTC.

The chain links TRBV9 to TRBJ1-2; D is ambiguous. The CDR3 is made up of 14 amino acids. Per germline, CDR1 SGDLS and CDR2 YYNGEE. Trimming pared 4 bases from V and 1 base from J, leaving 11 bases between. The CDR3 sequence: CASSWAGGNYGYTF. CDR3 nucleotides: TGTGCCAGCAGCTGGGCAGGTGGTAACTATGGCTACACCTTC.

This chain connects TRBV7-3 to TRBJ2-3, with a tentative D call TRBD1 (7 bases). Trimming left V 7 bases short and J 6 bases short, with 23 bases between. There are 16 residues in the CDR3. Per the germline V gene, CDR1 is SGHTA and CDR2 is FQGTGA. CDR3 nucleotides: TGTGCCAGCACCCTCGGACAGGCCCGGGGGCAGGATACGCAGTATTTT. It translates to CASTLGQARGQDTQYF.

The count of this clone is one. This sequence joins TRBV7-2 and TRBJ1-1, with unresolved D. From germline, CDR1 is SGHTA and CDR2 FQGNSA. The V gene lost 0 bases and the J gene lost 10 bases, with 15 bases spanning the gap. The CDR3 extends over 14 amino acids. The CDR3 coding sequence is TGTGCCAGCAGCTTAGCGCCCGCAATTCGGGGAGCTTTCTTT. Translation gives CASSLAPAIRGAFF. The whole variable domain, remainder taken from reference TRBV7-2 and TRBJ1-1, is GAGVSQSPSNKVTEKGKDVELRCDPISGHTALYWYRQSLGQGLEFLIYFQGNSAPDKSGLPSDRFSAERTGGSVSTLTIQRTQQEDSAVYLCASSLAPAIRGAFFGQGTRLTVV.